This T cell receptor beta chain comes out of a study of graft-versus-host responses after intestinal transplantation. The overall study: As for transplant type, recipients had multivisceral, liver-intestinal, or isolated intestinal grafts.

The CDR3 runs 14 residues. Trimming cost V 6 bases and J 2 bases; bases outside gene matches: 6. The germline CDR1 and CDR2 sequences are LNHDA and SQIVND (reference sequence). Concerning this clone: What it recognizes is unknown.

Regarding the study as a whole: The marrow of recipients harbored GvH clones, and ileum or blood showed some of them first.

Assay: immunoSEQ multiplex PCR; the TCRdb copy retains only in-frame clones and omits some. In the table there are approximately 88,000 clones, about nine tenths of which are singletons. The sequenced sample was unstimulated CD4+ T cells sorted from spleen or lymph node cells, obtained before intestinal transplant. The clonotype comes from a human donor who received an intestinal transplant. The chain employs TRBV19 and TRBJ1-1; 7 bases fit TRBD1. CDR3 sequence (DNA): TGTGCCAGTAGACCGACAGGGACCAACACTGAAGCTTTCTTT. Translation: CASRPTGTNTEAFF.